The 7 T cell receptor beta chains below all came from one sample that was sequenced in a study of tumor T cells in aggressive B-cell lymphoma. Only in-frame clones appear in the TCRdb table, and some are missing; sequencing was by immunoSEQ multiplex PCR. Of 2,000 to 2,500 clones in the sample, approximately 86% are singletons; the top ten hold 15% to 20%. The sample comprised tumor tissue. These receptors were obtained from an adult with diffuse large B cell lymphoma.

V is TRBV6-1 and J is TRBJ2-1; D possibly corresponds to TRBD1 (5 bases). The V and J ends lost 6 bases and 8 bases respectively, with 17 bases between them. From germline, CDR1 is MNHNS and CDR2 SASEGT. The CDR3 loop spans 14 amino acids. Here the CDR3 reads CASSHQIRGDEQFF. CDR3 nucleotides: TGTGCCAGCAGCCATCAGATTAGGGGTGATGAGCAGTTCTTC.

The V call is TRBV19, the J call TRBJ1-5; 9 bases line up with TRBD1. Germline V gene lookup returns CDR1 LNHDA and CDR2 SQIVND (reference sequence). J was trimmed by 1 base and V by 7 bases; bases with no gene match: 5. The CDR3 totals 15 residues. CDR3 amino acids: CASIPTGGSNQPQHF. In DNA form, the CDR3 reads TGTGCCAGTATCCCGACAGGGGGAAGCAATCAGCCCCAGCATTTT.

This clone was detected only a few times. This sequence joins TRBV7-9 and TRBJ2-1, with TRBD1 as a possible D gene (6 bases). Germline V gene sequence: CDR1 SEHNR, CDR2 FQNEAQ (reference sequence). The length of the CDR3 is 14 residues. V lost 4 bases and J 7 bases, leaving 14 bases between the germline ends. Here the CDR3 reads CASSSYEQGNEQFF. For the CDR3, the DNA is TGTGCCAGCAGCTCATACGAACAGGGAAATGAGCAGTTCTTC.

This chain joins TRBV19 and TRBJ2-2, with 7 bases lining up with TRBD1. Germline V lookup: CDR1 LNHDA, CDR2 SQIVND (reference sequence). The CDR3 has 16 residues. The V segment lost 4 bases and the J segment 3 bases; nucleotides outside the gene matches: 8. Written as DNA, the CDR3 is TGTGCCAGTAGTAAGACAGGGTGGCCCCACACCGGGGAGCTGTTTTTT. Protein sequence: CASSKTGWPHTGELFF.

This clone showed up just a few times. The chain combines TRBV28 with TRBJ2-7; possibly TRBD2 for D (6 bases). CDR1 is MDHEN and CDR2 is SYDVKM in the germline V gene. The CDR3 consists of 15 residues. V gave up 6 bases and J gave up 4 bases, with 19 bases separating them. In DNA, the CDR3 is TGTGCCAGCAGCCTGCTGGGGGGATCCTTATACGAGCAGTACTTC. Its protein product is CASSLLGGSLYEQYF. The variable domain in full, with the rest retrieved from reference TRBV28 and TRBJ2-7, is DVKVTQSSRYLVKRTGEKVFLECVQDMDHENMFWYRQDPGLGLRLIYFSYDVKMKEKGDIPEGYSVSREKKERFSLILESASTNQTSMYLCASSLLGGSLYEQYFGPGTRLTVT.

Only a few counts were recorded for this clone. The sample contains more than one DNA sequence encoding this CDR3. In nucleotides, the CDR3 is TGTGCCAGCAGTGAGGGACAGGGTCACGGTGAGCAGTTCTTC. This encodes CASSEGQGHGEQFF. The V and J genes are TRBV2 and TRBJ2-1, with TRBD1 matching over 9 bases. Germline values: CDR1 SNHLY, CDR2 FYNNEI. J was trimmed by 9 bases and V by 3 bases; bases with no gene match: 6. The CDR3 loop spans 14 amino acids.

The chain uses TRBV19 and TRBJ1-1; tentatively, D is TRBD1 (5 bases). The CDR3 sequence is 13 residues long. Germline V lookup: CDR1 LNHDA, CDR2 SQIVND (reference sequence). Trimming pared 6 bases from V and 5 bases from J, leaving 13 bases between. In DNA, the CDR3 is TGTGCCAGTAGAGCCTCAGGGAAGACTGAAGCTTTCTTT. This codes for CASRASGKTEAFF.